The 20 T cell receptor beta chains presented below share a single source sample, sequenced in a study of T cell repertoires in cytomegalovirus infection (dated by TCRdb to between 2018 and 2021). The sequencer listed for this sample is Illumina HiSeq 1500. In-frame beta chains were kept once TCRdb had trimmed the public reads at Q25 with fastp and called clones with MiXCR. Entries that share a CDR3 protein sequence are merged under the most common genes and DNA. The sample table lists around 210,000 distinct CDR3 sequences, 6% to 8% of them with a count of one. Jointly, the top ten make up about 6.3% of the sample. Specimen: PBMCs. The receptors were gathered from a human donor in good health (CMV status not recorded). Some clones in this sample may be carry-over from other donors' samples.

This clonotype was counted ten times or more. This chain links TRBV4-1 with TRBJ1-4; a weak D match, TRBD1 (6 bases). Trimming cost V 1 base and J 1 base, with 10 bases left between them. Per the germline V gene, CDR1 is MGHRA and CDR2 is YSYEKL. This CDR3 is built from 16 residues. The CDR3 region has the DNA TGCGCCAGCAGCCAAGGCCCGGACAGAACTAATGAAAAACTGTTTTTT. Translation gives CASSQGPDRTNEKLFF.

The chain combines TRBV5-1 with TRBJ1-1; 9 bases fit TRBD1. V shed 5 bases, J shed 4 bases, and the junction held 9 bases outside the gene matches. The CDR3 totals 15 residues. The germline V gene encodes CDR1 SGHRS and CDR2 YFSETQ. This chain's CDR3 is CASRSTGGWGTEAFF. The CDR3 bases are TGCGCCAGCAGATCTACAGGGGGCTGGGGCACTGAAGCTTTCTTT.

This clonotype showed up just a few times. The CDR3 nucleotides read TGTGCCAGCAGCTTTGGGACAGGGGGAAGTATCGGGGAGCTGTTTTTT. It is translated as CASSFGTGGSIGELFF. The V and J genes are TRBV7-9 and TRBJ2-2; 11 bases match TRBD1. The germline V gene encodes CDR1 SEHNR and CDR2 FQNEAQ (reference sequence). The CDR3 runs 16 residues. V shed 3 bases, J shed 7 bases, and the junction held 7 bases outside the gene matches.

This clonotype was recorded at least ten times. The chain carries TRBV20-1 and TRBJ1-1, with 9 bases lining up with TRBD1. The trim removed 4 bases at V and 6 bases at J, leaving 12 bases unmatched. Germline CDR1 DFQATT, CDR2 SNEGSKA (reference sequence). The CDR3 sequence is 15 residues long. The CDR3 bases are TGCAGTGCTAAGGGGGTGGACAGGGGAATCGCTGAAGCTTTCTTT. Translated: CSAKGVDRGIAEAFF.

This clonotype has at least ten counts. The J gene is TRBJ1-2, the V gene TRBV12-3 or TRBV12-4; D remains unclear. V shed 6 bases and J shed 5 bases, with 13 bases lying between them. This CDR3 is 13 amino acids long. The CDR3 DNA is TGTGCCAGCAGCCGAGACCGAGCTTATGGCTACACCTTC. Translating it yields CASSRDRAYGYTF.

This clonotype was recorded at least ten times. This chain uses TRBV7-2 with TRBJ2-7; D is possibly TRBD2 (5 bases). The CDR3 extends over 14 amino acids. V dropped 1 base and J dropped 3 bases, with 10 bases sitting between them. The germline gives CDR1 SGHTA, CDR2 FQGNSA. The CDR3 reads CASSLVASNYEQYF. CDR3 DNA: TGTGCCAGCAGCTTAGTGGCTAGCAACTACGAGCAGTACTTC.

This clonotype was found many times. The chain is built from TRBV30 and TRBJ1-5; D unclear. Trimming removed 0 bases from V and 2 bases from J, with 11 bases in between. The CDR3 spans 15 residues. The germline V gene has CDR1 GTSNPN and CDR2 SVGIG (reference sequence). CDR3 residues: CAWSVQGGRNQPQHF. CDR3 bases: TGTGCCTGGAGTGTACAAGGAGGTCGCAATCAGCCCCAGCATTTT.

This clonotype was counted at least ten times. The chain is built from TRBV29-1 and TRBJ2-1, with unresolved D. The germline CDR1 and CDR2 sequences are SQVTM and ANQGSEA. V was clipped by 0 bases and J by 9 bases, with 15 bases between them. The length of the CDR3 is 14 residues. The DNA of the CDR3 is TGCAGCGTTGAAGATCGTGCAGTTTTTATTGAGCAGTTCTTC. The encoded protein is CSVEDRAVFIEQFF.

J is TRBJ2-3 and V is TRBV11-2; D is unclear. From germline, CDR1 is SGHAT and CDR2 FQNNGV. The V end lost 0 bases, the J end lost 2 bases, and 6 bases lay between the germline ends. The CDR3 length is 14 residues. This CDR3 is CASSLEPVTDTQYF. The CDR3 nucleotides are TGTGCCAGCAGCTTAGAACCGGTCACAGATACGCAGTATTTT.

The table lists this clonotype with many counts. V is TRBV7-8 and J is TRBJ1-4; maybe TRBD1 (5 bases). Between the trimmed V and J ends, which lost 5 bases and 7 bases, there was a span of 11 bases. Germline CDR1 SGHVS, CDR2 FQNEAQ. The CDR3 sequence is 13 residues long. The CDR3 sequence is CASSLGTAEKLFF. DNA of the CDR3: TGTGCCAGCAGCCTGGGGACCGCTGAAAAACTGTTTTTT.

In its sample, this clonotype was seen many times. The CDR3 DNA follows: TGTGCCAGCAGCCCAGCGTCGGGTAGCACAGATACGCAGTATTTT. Encoded protein: CASSPASGSTDTQYF. The V gene is TRBV7-8, the J gene TRBJ2-3, with D hard to call. CDR1 SGHVS and CDR2 FQNEAQ come from the germline V gene. CDR3 length equals 15 residues. V lost 5 bases, J lost 0 bases, and 12 bases lay in between.

Many counts were recorded for this clonotype. V is TRBV7-2 and J is TRBJ1-3; 7 nucleotides align to TRBD1. V trimming: 5 bases; J trimming: 10 bases; junction bases outside the gene matches: 5. Germline CDR1 reads SGHTA; CDR2 reads FQGNSA. This CDR3 has 12 amino acids. CDR3 sequence: CASSQTGLTIYF. Written as DNA, the CDR3 is TGTGCCAGCAGCCAGACAGGGTTAACCATATATTTT.

This clonotype was counted at least ten times. The chain uses TRBV28 and TRBJ2-1, with 8 bases matching TRBD1. The trim removed 7 bases at V and 0 bases at J, leaving 8 bases unmatched. Germline V lookup: CDR1 MDHEN, CDR2 SYDVKM. CDR3 length: 16 amino acids. The CDR3 DNA reads as TGTGCCAGCATCACAGGGGGTGTGAGCTCCTACAATGAGCAGTTCTTC. Its translation is CASITGGVSSYNEQFF. Filled out from reference TRBV28 and TRBJ2-1, the complete variable domain reads DVKVTQSSRYLVKRTGEKVFLECVQDMDHENMFWYRQDPGLGLRLIYFSYDVKMKEKGDIPEGYSVSREKKERFSLILESASTNQTSMYLCASITGGVSSYNEQFFGPGTRLTVL.

This chain connects TRBV5-1 to TRBJ2-5; D assignment may be TRBD1 or TRBD2 (5 bases each). The CDR3 has 15 residues. The V and J ends lost 4 bases and 5 bases respectively, with 18 bases between them. The germline gives CDR1 SGHRS, CDR2 YFSETQ. CDR3 sequence reads: CASSDQDPWGETQYF. CDR3 DNA: TGCGCCAGCAGCGACCAGGACCCGTGGGGGGAGACCCAGTACTTC.

The chain uses TRBV28 and TRBJ1-2; possible D gene TRBD1, 6 bases. The CDR3 runs to 13 residues. V dropped 4 bases and J dropped 6 bases, with 12 bases sitting between them. CDR1 and CDR2 from the germline V gene are MDHEN and SYDVKM. In DNA form, the CDR3 reads TGTGCCAGCAGTTGGGACGGGACAAATGGCTACACCTTC. Encoded protein: CASSWDGTNGYTF.

This clonotype showed up many times. V is TRBV5-1 and J is TRBJ2-1, with TRBD2 identical over 8 bases. The CDR3 extends over 13 amino acids. Germline-derived CDR1 and CDR2 are SGHRS and YFSETQ. V lost 7 bases and J lost 5; bases outside the gene matches: 5. In nucleotides, the CDR3 is TGCGCCAGCGGAGGACTAGCTAACAATGAGCAGTTCTTC. Translating it yields CASGGLANNEQFF.

This clonotype has ten or more counts. The genes are TRBV7-2 and TRBJ1-4; unclear D gene. Germline V gives CDR1 SGHTA, CDR2 FQGNSA. The CDR3 length is 15 residues. Trimming stripped 4 bases from V and 7 bases from J, with 16 bases between. This chain's CDR3 is CASSYDPSFTEKLFF. The DNA for the CDR3 is TGTGCCAGCAGCTATGACCCCTCCTTTACTGAAAAACTGTTTTTT. Drawing the rest from reference TRBV7-2 and TRBJ1-4, the complete variable domain is GAGVSQSPSNKVTEKGKDVELRCDPISGHTALYWYRQSLGQGLEFLIYFQGNSAPDKSGLPSDRFSAERTGGSVSTLTIQRTQQEDSAVYLCASSYDPSFTEKLFFGSGTQLSVL.

This clonotype was recorded many times. The chain joins TRBV29-1 to TRBJ2-5, with D unresolved. This CDR3 has 12 amino acids. Deletions cut 4 bases from V and 0 bases from J, with 6 bases between. Germline V lookup: CDR1 SQVTM, CDR2 ANQGSEA. The DNA for the CDR3 is TGCAGCGTTGGAAACAACCAAGAGACCCAGTACTTC. It codes for CSVGNNQETQYF.

The table lists this clonotype with many counts. The V call is TRBV7-2, the J call TRBJ1-1; 11 bases align to TRBD1. The V gene's germline CDR1 is SGHTA and CDR2 FQGNSA. Trimming took 1 base from V and 6 from J; bases not matched to a gene: 7. The CDR3 has 16 residues. Written as DNA, the CDR3 is TGTGCCAGCAGCTTAGGGATAGGACAGGGGGCATCTGAAGCTTTCTTT. Amino acids: CASSLGIGQGASEAFF.

In this sample, this clonotype turned up many times. The chain employs TRBV29-1 and TRBJ2-1; 16 positions agree with TRBD2. Germline CDR1 reads SQVTM; CDR2 reads ANQGSEA. With 3 bases clipped from V and 3 bases from J, the junction kept 5 bases outside the gene matches. CDR3 length equals 17 residues. The CDR3 here is CSVDGTSGGALYNEQFF. CDR3 coding DNA: TGCAGCGTTGACGGGACTAGCGGGGGGGCCCTCTACAATGAGCAGTTCTTC.